This TCR beta chain is from a study of cytomegalovirus exposure and HLA in healthy donors. Whole-study context: As released early, the data held 65 million to 90 million unique TCRs from HLA-typed donors. Broader study findings: Segments of the TCR beta V type were, in most cases, productive about 87% or about 30% of the time in an earlier analysis.

In the case of this clone: The antigen is not known.

The CDR3 is 16 residues long. V gave up 0 bases and J gave up 5 bases; unmatched junction bases: 7. In germline, CDR1 is SGHNT, CDR2 YYREEE (reference sequence). Those who donated were healthy bone marrow donors. The PCR had 60 Vbeta and 13 Jbeta primers. Original handling: Approximately 73 million unique TCR beta chains, roughly 12 million shared, were counted in a later analysis. Here immunoSEQ multiplex PCR was the method, and the copy in TCRdb shows in-frame clones only, minus some. V, J and clone size derive from that table, while D and trimming were established from the DNA sequence. Of some 98,000 clones in the sample, around 80% were seen once.

The source of this sequence is a man aged 35 to 55 in good health and CMV-seronegative. Sequenced sample: PBMCs. The chain uses TRBV5-4 and TRBJ2-5, with 10 bases fitting TRBD2. CDR3 amino acids: CASSLAGAGGRETQYF. The DNA for the CDR3 is TGTGCCAGCAGCTTGGCGGGAGCGGGGGGGCGCGAGACCCAGTACTTC.